This T cell receptor beta chain was profiled in a study of T cells in Graves' hyperthyroidism and ophthalmopathy. The study, taken as a whole, reports: For ophthalmopathy, model prediction preceded onset by a median around 7 months. In the blood, most expanded thyroid clonotypes above 0.001 appeared as well.

V was trimmed by 3 bases and J by 3 bases, leaving 3 bases between them. The germline V gene encodes CDR1 SQVTM and CDR2 ANQGSEA. The CDR3 is 11 residues long. Regarding this clonotype: Its antigen remains unknown.

In patients aged 18 to 65, hyperthyroidism was newly diagnosed, with duration under 2 months. TCR beta CDR3 sequences were amplified from RNA transcripts. First-round RT-PCR with HTBI primers amplified the TCR CDR3 region. A single record per CDR3 protein comes from TCRdb applying MiXCR to the multiplex PCR reads. The table lists some 400,000 distinct CDR3 sequences, about 13% of them singletons. The V gene is TRBV29-1, the J gene TRBJ2-1; D call uncertain. Sequenced sample: blood. The receptor was isolated from a man younger than 40 with Graves' hyperthyroidism that later progressed to Graves' ophthalmopathy. The CDR3 coding sequence is TGCAGCGTTGAGGACTACAATGAGCAGTTCTTC. Its protein is CSVEDYNEQFF.